The sample holds a few counts of the clone carrying this T cell receptor (beta chain). Germline CDR1 SGHVS, CDR2 FNYEAQ. This CDR3 contains 17 residues. V was clipped by 5 bases and J by 1 base; unmatched bases: 12. The sample comes from a study of T cells after yellow fever vaccination. Study results and caveats: Some clonotypes were seen in both the CD4 and the CD8 compartments. These made up a small share and likely arose from convergent recombination. Abundant clonotypes from the bulk population could contaminate FACS-sorted repertoires. Post-booster samples contained most primary-vaccination clones (more than 95% CD4, about 90% CD8).

TCR cDNA, made by 5'RACE template switching, carried an added universal primer site and UMIs. In TCRdb, the 5' RACE reads were re-called with MiXCR into one record per CDR3 protein. The sample yields some 96,000 distinct CDR3 sequences, more than 7.5% seen once. Sequencing was performed on CD8+ T cells not binding an NS4B(214-222) dextramer, sorted from PBMCs, taken less than 16 days after the first yellow fever vaccination. The rearrangement joins TRBV7-6 to TRBJ2-3; TRBD2 matches at 7 bases. This TCR came from a man between 18 and 35 years old who received the YFV17D yellow fever vaccine. The chain's CDR3 is CASSPDGEAGGTDTQYF. The DNA for the CDR3 is TGTGCCAGCAGCCCGGACGGGGAGGCGGGGGGCACAGATACGCAGTATTTT.